This T cell receptor (beta chain) was documented in a study of T cells after somatic rescue of genetic block. Assay used: immunoSEQ multiplex PCR; TCRdb lists only in-frame clones, some missing. The sample comprises tens of thousands of clones, around 92% of which are singletons, and 2.9% rests with the top ten. The CDR3 totals 13 residues. V shed 1 base and J shed 7 bases, with 10 bases lying between them. Germline loops: CDR1 MGHRA, CDR2 YSYEKL. The rearrangement joins TRBV4-1 to TRBJ2-5, with unresolved D. The material sequenced was peripheral blood mononuclear cells (PBMCs). This TCR was recovered from a man in his forties. The CDR3 nucleotides read TGCGCCAGCAGCCAAGCCATCCTGGGGACCCAGTACTTC. It codes for CASSQAILGTQYF.